This T cell receptor beta chain is drawn from a study of blood T cell dynamics during melanoma immunotherapy. Looking at the study overall: First-line therapy was either pembrolizumab or nivolumab with ipilimumab for metastatic melanoma.

V lost 5 bases, J lost 6 bases, and 12 bases stayed unmatched. The germline CDR1 and CDR2 sequences are ENHRY and SYGVKD. The CDR3 covers 16 residues. Notes on this clone: What it binds is unknown.

A fixed DNA input of about 320 ng was used per bulk PBMC sample. Clones were sequenced by immunoSEQ multiplex PCR, and TCRdb holds only the in-frame ones, with some missing. The data contain approximately 16,000 clones, 92% of them seen just once; the ten biggest clones take up 0.92%. Described time point: week 3, after first cycle of checkpoint inhibitor. Prior systemic cancer therapy, immunosuppressant use and other active malignancies excluded patients. The study's findings and limits: Whether repertoire-driving clones were melanoma-specific could not be determined.

The specimen comprised blood, sampled from a patient treated with checkpoint blockade. This chain links TRBV10-3 with TRBJ2-1; the match to TRBD2 covers 8 bases. This TCR was sampled from a human donor with melanoma. The CDR3 region is CAISSTGGARVNEQFF. The CDR3 nucleotides are TGTGCCATCAGTTCTACCGGGGGGGCCAGGGTCAATGAGCAGTTCTTC.